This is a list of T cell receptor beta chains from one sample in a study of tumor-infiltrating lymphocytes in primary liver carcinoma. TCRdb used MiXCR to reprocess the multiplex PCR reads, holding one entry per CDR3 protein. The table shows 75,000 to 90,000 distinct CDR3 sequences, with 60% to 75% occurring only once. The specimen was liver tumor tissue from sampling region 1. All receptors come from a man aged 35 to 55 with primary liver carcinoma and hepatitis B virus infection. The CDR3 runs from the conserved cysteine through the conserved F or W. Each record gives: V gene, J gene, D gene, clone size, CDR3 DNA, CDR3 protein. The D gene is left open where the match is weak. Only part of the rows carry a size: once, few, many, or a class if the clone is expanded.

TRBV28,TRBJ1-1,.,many,TGTGCCAGCAGTTTGAACAGATTGAGTGGTTTCTTT,CASSLNRLSGFF
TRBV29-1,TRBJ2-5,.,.,TGCAGCGTTGAAGGGCAGGGTGAGATCCAATACTTC,CSVEGQGEIQYF
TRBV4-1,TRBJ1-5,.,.,TGCGCCAGCAGCCACAACACGGCCTGGGTCAATCAGCCCCAGCATTTT,CASSHNTAWVNQPQHF
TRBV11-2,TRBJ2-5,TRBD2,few,TGTACCAGCAGCTTAGGGGGACTAGGAGAGACCCAGTACTTC,CTSSLGGLGETQYF
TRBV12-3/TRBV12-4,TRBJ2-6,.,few,TGTGCCAGCAGTTTATCTTCGTACTCCGGGGCCAACGTCCTGACTTTC,CASSLSSYSGANVLTF
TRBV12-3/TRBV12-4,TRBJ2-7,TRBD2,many,TGTGCCAGCCAGACTAGCGGGAGTCTCAACGAGCAGTACTTC,CASQTSGSLNEQYF
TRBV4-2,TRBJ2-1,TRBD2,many,TGTGCCAGCAGCCAAGGGACTAGCGGGAGCAATGAGCAGTTCTTC,CASSQGTSGSNEQFF
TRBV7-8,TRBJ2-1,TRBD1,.,TGTGCCAGCTGCGCTCGTGGGACAGCCAACAATGAGCAGTTCTTC,CASCARGTANNEQFF
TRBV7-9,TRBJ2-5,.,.,TGTGCCAGCAGTCGTGGGGACCGAAGGATACAAGAGACCCAGTACTTC,CASSRGDRRIQETQYF
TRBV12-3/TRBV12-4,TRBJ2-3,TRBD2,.,TGTGTCAGCAGTTCTCCCGGACTAGCGGGTACAGATACGCAGTATTTT,CVSSSPGLAGTDTQYF
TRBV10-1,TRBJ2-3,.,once,TGCGCCAGCAGTGGGGGGCCAGATAGGCAATATTTT,CASSGGPDRQYF
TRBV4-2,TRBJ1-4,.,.,TGTGCCAGCAGCCCCTCCCCGAGGTCATGCAATGAAAAACTGTTTTTT,CASSPSPRSCNEKLFF
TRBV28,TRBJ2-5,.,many,TGTGCCAGCAGCCTGGGTGGTGGGGGCGGAGAGACCCAGTACTTC,CASSLGGGGGETQYF
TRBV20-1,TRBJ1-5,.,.,TGCAGTGCTTCGGACGGTAGTAAGACCCAGCATTTT,CSASDGSKTQHF
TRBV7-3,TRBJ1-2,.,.,TGTGCCTACAGCTTAGAGCCAGGGCTCTATGGCTACACCTTC,CAYSLEPGLYGYTF
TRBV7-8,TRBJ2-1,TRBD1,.,TGTGCCAGCAGCCCGCCTGGGGACAGTGGGTACAATGAGCAGTTCTTC,CASSPPGDSGYNEQFF
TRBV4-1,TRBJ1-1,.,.,TGCACCAGCAGCCTAGTGCTAACCGTGGAAATGGAAGCTTTCTTT,CTSSLVLTVEMEAFF